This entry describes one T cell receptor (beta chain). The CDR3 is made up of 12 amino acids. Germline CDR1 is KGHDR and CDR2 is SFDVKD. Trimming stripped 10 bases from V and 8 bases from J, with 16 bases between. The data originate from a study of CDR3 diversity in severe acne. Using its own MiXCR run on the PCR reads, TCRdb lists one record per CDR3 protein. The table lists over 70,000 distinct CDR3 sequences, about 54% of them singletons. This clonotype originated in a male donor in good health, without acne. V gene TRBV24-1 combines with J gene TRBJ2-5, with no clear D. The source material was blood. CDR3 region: CATRNGLGTQYF. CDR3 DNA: TGTGCCACAAGAAATGGGTTGGGTACCCAGTACTTC.